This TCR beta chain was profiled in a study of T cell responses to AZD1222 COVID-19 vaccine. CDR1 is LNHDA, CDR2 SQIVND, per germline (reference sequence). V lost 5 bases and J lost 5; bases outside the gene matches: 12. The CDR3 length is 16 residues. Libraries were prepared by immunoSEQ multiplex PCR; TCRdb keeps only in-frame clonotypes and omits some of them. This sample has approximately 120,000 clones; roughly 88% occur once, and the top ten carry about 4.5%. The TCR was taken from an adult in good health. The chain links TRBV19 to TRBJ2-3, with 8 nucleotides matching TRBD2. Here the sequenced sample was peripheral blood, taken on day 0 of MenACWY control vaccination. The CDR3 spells CASSGTPGGAGDTQYF. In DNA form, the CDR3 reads TGTGCCAGTAGTGGAACCCCCGGGGGGGCTGGAGATACGCAGTATTTT. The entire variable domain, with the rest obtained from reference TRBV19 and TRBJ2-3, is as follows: DGGITQSPKYLFRKEGQNVTLSCEQNLNHDAMYWYRQDPGQGLRLIYYSQIVNDFQKGDIAEGYSVSREKKESFPLTVTSAQKNPTAFYLCASSGTPGGAGDTQYFGPGTRLTVL.